This T cell receptor beta chain is drawn from a study of blood T cell repertoires in COVID-19. Data came from immunoSEQ multiplex PCR; TCRdb stores just in-frame clones and leaves some out. Altogether roughly 130,000 clones are present, roughly 89% being singletons, with the ten largest covering 3.5% to 4%. Trimming left V 1 base short and J 4 bases short, with 10 bases between. The length of the CDR3 is 15 residues. Germline CDR1 is SGHDN and CDR2 is FVKESK. The chain uses TRBV14 and TRBJ1-4; D is unresolved. The TCR comes from a woman aged 25 to 39 who had recovered from COVID-19. The sequenced sample consisted of PBMCs or T cells enriched from blood (not recorded which). CDR3 region: CASSQVGGINEKLFF. CDR3 DNA sequence: TGTGCCAGCAGCCAAGTAGGCGGGATTAATGAAAAACTGTTTTTT.